This TCR beta chain was identified during a study of regulatory T cells in long-lasting Graves disease. General study findings and limits: Under persistent disease, TRBV28, TRBJ1-2 and TRBJ2-5 were used preferentially.

The time point denotes: persistent/refractory GD, antithyroid drugs over 5 years with positive TRAb. Scientists built the TCR library using RNA that was extracted from PBMCs. There are many counts of this clonotype. Its antigen is as yet unknown. V lost 4 bases and J lost 1, with 11 bases in between. Looked up from germline, CDR1 is SGHAT and CDR2 is FQNNGV. The CDR3 has 14 residues. Combining iRepertoire HTBI primers with Arm-PCR of CDR3 regions, the authors built TCR beta libraries. TCRdb itself ran the multiplex PCR reads through MiXCR, one entry per CDR3 protein. The data hold roughly 700,000 distinct CDR3 sequences, with roughly 30% observed a single time.

The chain uses TRBV11-2 and TRBJ2-7; tentative D call: TRBD1 (6 bases). The source material was peripheral blood mononuclear cells (PBMCs), sampled when the disease was refractory, from a patient treated with antithyroid drugs. The source of this sequence is a female donor with Graves disease. CDR3 protein: CASSSITGSYEQYF. CDR3 sequence (DNA): TGTGCCAGCAGCTCCATTACAGGGTCCTACGAGCAGTACTTC.